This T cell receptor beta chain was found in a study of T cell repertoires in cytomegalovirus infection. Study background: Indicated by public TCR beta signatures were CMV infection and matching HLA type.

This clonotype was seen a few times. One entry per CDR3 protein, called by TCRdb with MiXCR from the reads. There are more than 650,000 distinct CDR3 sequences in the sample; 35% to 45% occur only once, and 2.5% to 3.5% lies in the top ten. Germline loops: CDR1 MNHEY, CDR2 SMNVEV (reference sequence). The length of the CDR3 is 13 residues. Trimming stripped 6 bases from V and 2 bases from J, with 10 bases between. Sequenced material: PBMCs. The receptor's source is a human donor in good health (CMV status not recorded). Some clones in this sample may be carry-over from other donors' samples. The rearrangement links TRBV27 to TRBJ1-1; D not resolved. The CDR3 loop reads CASRSGINTEAFF. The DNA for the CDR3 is TGTGCCAGCAGATCCGGGATAAACACTGAAGCTTTCTTT.